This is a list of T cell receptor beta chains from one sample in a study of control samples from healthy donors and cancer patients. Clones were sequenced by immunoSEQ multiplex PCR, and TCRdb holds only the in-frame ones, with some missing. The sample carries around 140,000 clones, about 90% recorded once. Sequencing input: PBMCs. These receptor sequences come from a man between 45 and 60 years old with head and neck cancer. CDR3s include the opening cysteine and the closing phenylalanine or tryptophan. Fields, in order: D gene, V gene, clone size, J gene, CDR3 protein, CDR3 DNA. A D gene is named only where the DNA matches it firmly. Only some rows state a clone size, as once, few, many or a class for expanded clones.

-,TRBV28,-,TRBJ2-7,CASHSASSYEQYF,TGTGCCAGCCATAGCGCTAGCTCCTACGAGCAGTACTTC
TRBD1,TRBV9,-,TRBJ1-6,CASSSTGETSPLHF,TGTGCCAGCAGCTCCACAGGGGAGACGTCACCCCTCCACTTT
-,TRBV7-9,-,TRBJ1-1,CASGSTEAFF,TGTGCCAGCGGTAGCACTGAAGCTTTCTTT
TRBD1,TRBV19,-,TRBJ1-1,CASSIDRGTEAFF,TGTGCCAGTAGTATCGACAGGGGTACTGAAGCTTTCTTT
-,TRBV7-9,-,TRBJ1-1,CASSQSKNTEAFF,TGTGCCAGCAGCCAGAGCAAGAACACTGAAGCTTTCTTT
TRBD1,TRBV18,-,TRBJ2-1,CASSPGQGWGDEQFF,TGTGCCAGCTCCCCTGGACAGGGGTGGGGTGATGAGCAGTTCTTC
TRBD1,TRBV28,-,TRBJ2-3,CASSPTGTANTDTQYF,TGTGCCAGCAGTCCCACGGGGACAGCAAACACAGATACGCAGTATTTT
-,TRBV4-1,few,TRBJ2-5,CASSQRDDQETQYF,TGCGCCAGCAGCCAACGGGACGACCAAGAGACCCAGTACTTC
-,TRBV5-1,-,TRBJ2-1,CASSEPGTRGNEQFF,TGCGCCAGCAGCGAACCCGGGACCCGGGGGAATGAGCAGTTCTTC
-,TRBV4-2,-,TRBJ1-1,CASSLGGSNTEAFF,TGTGCCAGCAGCTTAGGGGGTTCGAACACTGAAGCTTTCTTT
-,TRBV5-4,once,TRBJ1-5,CASSLGPYSNQPQHF,TGTGCCAGCAGCTTGGGTCCTTATAGCAATCAGCCCCAGCATTTT
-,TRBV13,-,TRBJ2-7,CASSLLGVHEQYF,TGTGCCAGCAGCTTACTGGGCGTCCACGAGCAGTACTTC
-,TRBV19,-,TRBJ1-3,CASSDLGITTGWNTIYF,TGTGCCAGTAGCGACTTGGGGATTACCACGGGTTGGAACACCATATATTTT
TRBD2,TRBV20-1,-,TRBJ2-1,CSASRPGTIEYNEQFF,TGCAGTGCTAGTCGGCCAGGGACTATAGAATACAATGAGCAGTTCTTC
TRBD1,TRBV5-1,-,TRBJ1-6,CASSFGTGSNSPLHF,TGCGCCAGCAGCTTCGGGACAGGGAGTAATTCACCCCTCCACTTT
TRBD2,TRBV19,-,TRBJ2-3,CASSPPPSRLAGGMDTQYF,TGTGCCAGTAGTCCGCCCCCTTCGCGACTAGCGGGAGGAATGGATACGCAGTATTTT
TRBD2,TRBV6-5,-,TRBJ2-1,CASRHGLANYNEQFF,TGTGCCAGCAGGCACGGACTAGCGAATTACAATGAGCAGTTCTTC
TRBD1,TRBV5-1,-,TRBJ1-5,CASSQTGIHNQPQHF,TGCGCCAGCAGCCAGACAGGGATACACAATCAGCCCCAGCATTTT
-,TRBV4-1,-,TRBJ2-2,CASSQTRNTGELFF,TGCGCCAGCAGCCAGACCAGAAACACCGGGGAGCTGTTTTTT
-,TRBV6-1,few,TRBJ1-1,CASSEPPTEAFF,TGTGCCAGCAGTGAACCCCCCACTGAAGCTTTCTTT
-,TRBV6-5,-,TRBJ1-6,CASSYAVLANNSPLHF,TGTGCCAGCAGTTACGCGGTCTTAGCAAATAATTCACCCCTCCACTTT
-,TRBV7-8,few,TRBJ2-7,CASSFNRRGDEQYF,TGTGCCAGCAGCTTTAACCGGAGGGGGGACGAGCAGTACTTC
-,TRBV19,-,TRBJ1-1,CASSVNREWDTEAFF,TGTGCCAGTAGTGTCAACAGGGAATGGGACACTGAAGCTTTCTTT
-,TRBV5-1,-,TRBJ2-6,CASSLDSGANVLTF,TGCGCCAGCAGCTTGGACTCTGGGGCCAACGTCCTGACTTTC
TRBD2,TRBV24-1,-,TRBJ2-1,CATSVGSGRVGWSYNEQFF,TGTGCCACCAGTGTGGGTAGCGGGAGGGTTGGCTGGTCCTACAATGAGCAGTTCTTC
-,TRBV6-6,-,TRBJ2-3,CASSYRWRGSTDTQYF,TGTGCCAGCAGTTACCGTTGGCGGGGAAGCACAGATACGCAGTATTTT
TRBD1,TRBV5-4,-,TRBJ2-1,CASSLGQGSYNEQFF,TGTGCCAGCAGCTTGGGACAGGGCTCCTACAATGAGCAGTTCTTC
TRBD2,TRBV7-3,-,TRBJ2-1,CASSLNGGLAGANEQFF,TGTGCCAGCAGCTTAAACGGGGGACTAGCGGGGGCCAATGAGCAGTTCTTC
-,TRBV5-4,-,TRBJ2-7,CASSLGGRGGAEQYF,TGTGCCAGCAGCTTGGGGGGCAGGGGGGGCGCCGAGCAGTACTTC
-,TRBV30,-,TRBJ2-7,CAWSEGSSYEQYF,TGTGCCTGGAGCGAGGGTAGCAGCTACGAGCAGTACTTC
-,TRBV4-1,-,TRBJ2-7,CASSQDYREFIEQYF,TGCGCCAGCAGCCAAGACTACAGGGAGTTTATCGAGCAGTACTTC
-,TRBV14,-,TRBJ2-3,CASRLQGIADTQYF,TGTGCCAGCAGACTTCAGGGGATTGCGGATACGCAGTATTTT